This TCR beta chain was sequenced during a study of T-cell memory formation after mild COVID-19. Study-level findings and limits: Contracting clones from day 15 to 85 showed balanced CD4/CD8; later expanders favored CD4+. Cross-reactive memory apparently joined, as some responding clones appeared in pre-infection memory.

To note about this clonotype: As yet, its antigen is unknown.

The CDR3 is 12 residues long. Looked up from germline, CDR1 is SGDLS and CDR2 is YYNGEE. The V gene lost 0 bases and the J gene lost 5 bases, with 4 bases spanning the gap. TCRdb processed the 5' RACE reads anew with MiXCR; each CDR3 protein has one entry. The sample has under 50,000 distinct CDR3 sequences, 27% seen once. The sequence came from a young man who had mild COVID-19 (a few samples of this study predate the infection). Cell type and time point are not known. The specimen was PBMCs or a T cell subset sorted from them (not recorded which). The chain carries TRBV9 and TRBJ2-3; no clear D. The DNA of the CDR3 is TGTGCCAGCAGCGTAGTAGAAGATACGCAGTATTTT. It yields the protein CASSVVEDTQYF.